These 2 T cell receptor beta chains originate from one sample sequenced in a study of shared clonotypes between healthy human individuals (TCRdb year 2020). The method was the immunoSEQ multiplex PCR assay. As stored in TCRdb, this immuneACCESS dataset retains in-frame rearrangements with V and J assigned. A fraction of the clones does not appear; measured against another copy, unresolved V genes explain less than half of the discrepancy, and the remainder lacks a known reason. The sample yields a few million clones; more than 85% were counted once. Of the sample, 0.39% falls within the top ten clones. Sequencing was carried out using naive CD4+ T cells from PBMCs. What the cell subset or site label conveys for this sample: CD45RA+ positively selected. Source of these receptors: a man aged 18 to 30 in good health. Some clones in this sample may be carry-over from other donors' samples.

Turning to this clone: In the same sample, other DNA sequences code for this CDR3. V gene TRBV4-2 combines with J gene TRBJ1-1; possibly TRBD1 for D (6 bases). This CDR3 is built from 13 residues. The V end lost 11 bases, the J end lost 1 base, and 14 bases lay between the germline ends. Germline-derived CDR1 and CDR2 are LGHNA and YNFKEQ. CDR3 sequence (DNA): TGTGCCGGTTCCCGGACAGCGAACACTGAAGCTTTCTTT. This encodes CAGSRTANTEAFF.

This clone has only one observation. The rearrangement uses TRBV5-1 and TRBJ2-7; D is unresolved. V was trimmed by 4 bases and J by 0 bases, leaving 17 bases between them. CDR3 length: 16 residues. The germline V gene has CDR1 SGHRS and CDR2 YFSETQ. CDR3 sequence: CASSDGVTAISYEQYF. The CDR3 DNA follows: TGCGCCAGCAGCGATGGCGTGACCGCCATCTCCTACGAGCAGTACTTC.